These 15 T cell receptor beta chains were all obtained from the same sample, sequenced in a study of cytomegalovirus exposure and HLA in healthy donors. Primers for the PCR totalled 60 Vbeta and 13 Jbeta. TCRdb's table, derived via immunoSEQ multiplex PCR, lists solely in-frame clones and lacks some. Here the sample spans some 110,000 clones, less than 80% being singletons. Sequencing was carried out using PBMCs. These receptors were collected from a woman in her thirties or forties in good health and CMV-seropositive.

The V gene is TRBV19, the J gene TRBJ1-5; TRBD1 might be the D (6 bases). Germline V gene data show CDR1 as LNHDA and CDR2 as SQIVND (reference sequence). This CDR3 contains 15 residues. Trimming removed 5 bases from V and 2 bases from J, with 13 bases in between. This CDR3 reads CASSFGGAGNQPQHF. Written as DNA, the CDR3 is TGTGCCAGTAGTTTTGGGGGCGCGGGCAATCAGCCCCAGCATTTT.

The CDR3 spells CASSVWDNTYEQYF. CDR3 sequence (DNA): TGTGCCAGCAGCGTCTGGGACAACACCTACGAGCAGTACTTC. This sequence joins TRBV27 and TRBJ2-7; TRBD1 might be the D (6 bases). The CDR3 is made up of 14 amino acids. V lost 6 bases and J 2 bases, leaving 14 bases between the germline ends. The germline CDR1 and CDR2 sequences are MNHEY and SMNVEV (reference sequence).

This CDR3 reads CASSPGTIQETQYF. The CDR3 nucleotides read TGTGCCAGCAGCCCAGGGACTATTCAAGAGACCCAGTACTTC. This chain uses TRBV9 with TRBJ2-5; 7 nucleotides line up with TRBD2. The CDR3 length is 14 residues. The junction had 5 bases not matched to a gene; V was cut back by 4 bases and J by 2 bases. The germline gives CDR1 SGDLS, CDR2 YYNGEE.

The table lists this clone with a count of one. The chain employs TRBV6-5 and TRBJ1-2, with 9 bases aligning to TRBD1. In germline, CDR1 is MNHEY, CDR2 SVGAGI. V dropped 9 bases and J dropped 5; count of bases not matched to a gene: 10. The CDR3 consists of 14 residues. The CDR3 protein is CASTPQGAFYGYTF. CDR3 coding DNA: TGTGCCAGTACACCACAGGGGGCTTTTTATGGCTACACCTTC.

This clone appeared once. The chain has TRBV7-9 and TRBJ2-3; 10 nucleotides line up with TRBD1. V lost 4 bases, J lost 6 bases, and 7 bases stayed unmatched. Looked up from germline, CDR1 is SEHNR and CDR2 is FQNEAQ (reference sequence). CDR3 size: 15 residues. CDR3 residues: CASSSRTGGSDTQYF. CDR3 bases: TGTGCCAGCAGCTCGCGGACAGGGGGTTCGGATACGCAGTATTTT.

J is TRBJ2-1 and V is TRBV2, with 7 bases aligning to TRBD1. J lost 12 bases, V lost 0 bases, and 8 bases had no gene match. This CDR3 comprises 14 residues. CDR1 and CDR2 from the germline V gene are SNHLY and FYNNEI. The CDR3 DNA sequence: TGTGCCAGCAGTGAAGCGGTTCCGACAGGGTCGCAGTTCTTC. This codes for CASSEAVPTGSQFF.

The chain uses TRBV5-1 and TRBJ1-1; possible D gene TRBD1, 6 bases. The CDR3 covers 15 residues. Deletions cut 2 bases from V and 0 bases from J, with 11 bases between. Germline V gene sequence: CDR1 SGHRS, CDR2 YFSETQ. The CDR3 spells CASSFTGPVNTEAFF. In DNA form, the CDR3 reads TGCGCCAGCAGCTTTACAGGGCCGGTGAACACTGAAGCTTTCTTT.

The chain joins TRBV7-9 to TRBJ2-7; the match to TRBD2 covers 13 bases. The trim removed 5 bases at V and 2 bases at J, leaving 6 bases unmatched. In germline, CDR1 is SEHNR, CDR2 FQNEAQ (reference sequence). The CDR3 is 16 amino acids. CDR3 coding DNA: TGTGCCAGCAGCACACTAGCGGGAGGGACTGCCTACGAGCAGTACTTC. Protein sequence: CASSTLAGGTAYEQYF.

This clone has only one observation. This chain joins TRBV10-3 and TRBJ2-1, with D perhaps TRBD2 (6 bases). Germline V lookup: CDR1 ENHRY, CDR2 SYGVKD. Trimming removed 3 bases at V and 7 bases at J, with 13 bases between. There are 14 residues in the CDR3. CDR3 bases: TGTGCCATCAGTGATGGTGCGGGATATAATGAGCAGTTCTTC. This translates into CAISDGAGYNEQFF.

In its sample, this clone was seen a few times. This chain uses TRBV5-5 with TRBJ1-1; 7 bases match TRBD1. Germline CDR1 and CDR2: SGHKS and YYEKEE (reference sequence). V trimming: 4 bases; J trimming: 4 bases; junction bases outside the gene matches: 4. This CDR3 is built from 13 residues. The DNA for the CDR3 is TGTGCCAGCAGCCCCCACAGGGGCACTGAAGCTTTCTTT. This translates into CASSPHRGTEAFF.

This clone was counted once. This rearrangement joins TRBV7-2 to TRBJ2-1; TRBD1 might be the D (6 bases). The CDR3 consists of 13 residues. Trimming pared 5 bases from V and 5 bases from J, leaving 10 bases between. The germline V gene has CDR1 SGHTA and CDR2 FQGNSA. CDR3 sequence: CASSPQGNNEQFF. In nucleotides, the CDR3 is TGTGCCAGCAGCCCACAGGGAAACAATGAGCAGTTCTTC.

The rearrangement uses TRBV18 and TRBJ2-1; 9 positions agree with TRBD2. The J segment lost 10 bases and the V segment lost 6 bases, leaving 10 bases of the junction unmatched. The CDR3 totals 14 residues. Germline CDR1 and CDR2: KGHSH and LQKENI. As DNA, the CDR3 is TGTGCCAGCTCCATCAGCGGGCGGGGGGGAGAGCAGTTCTTC. This encodes CASSISGRGGEQFF.

The chain employs TRBV28 and TRBJ2-7; possibly TRBD1 for D (5 bases). Germline lookup yields CDR1 MDHEN and CDR2 SYDVKM. CDR3 size: 16 residues. Trimming cost V 3 bases and J 1 base, with 16 bases left between them. The CDR3 DNA reads TGTGCCAGCAGTTTCTCCAGTGGACATGTTTCCTACGAGCAGTACTTC. This encodes CASSFSSGHVSYEQYF.

The rearrangement uses TRBV5-1 and TRBJ2-7, with D unclear. Trimming removed 0 bases from V and 8 bases from J, with 15 bases in between. The CDR3 extends over 14 amino acids. CDR1 and CDR2 from the germline V gene are SGHRS and YFSETQ. The CDR3 protein is CASSLGWPSDKQYF. The CDR3 nucleotides are TGCGCCAGCAGCTTGGGTTGGCCCTCAGACAAGCAGTACTTC.

This rearrangement joins TRBV19 to TRBJ2-1; D is unresolved. Germline CDR1 LNHDA, CDR2 SQIVND (reference sequence). This CDR3 has 13 residues. V gave up 3 bases and J gave up 4 bases, with 7 bases separating them. The CDR3 is CASSMAGYNEQFF. CDR3 nucleotide sequence: TGTGCCAGTAGTATGGCAGGTTACAATGAGCAGTTCTTC.